The sequence of this TCR beta chain was determined in a study of low-dose radiotherapy and immunotherapy resistance in tumors. Alpha- and beta-chain coverage of first-strand cDNA came from TRAV- and TRBV-specific primers. TCRs underwent approximately 20 PCR cycles of amplification with a constant-region primer and V-primer adapter. Each CDR3 protein is one row after TCRdb ran MiXCR on the reads. The table includes about 30,000 distinct CDR3 sequences, around 50% detected once. The length of the CDR3 is 15 residues. The V end lost 6 bases, the J end lost 0 bases, and 12 bases lay between the germline ends. The V gene's germline CDR1 is MDHEN and CDR2 SYDVKM. Time point reported: after trial treatment. Treatment here: LDRT plus nivolumab, ipilimumab, low-dose cyclophosphamide and aspirin (RACIN trial).

The chain has TRBV28 and TRBJ1-5, with D possibly being TRBD1 (6 bases). The TCR comes from a male donor with gallbladder cancer. The sequences come from PBMCs, collected after low-dose radiotherapy plus immunotherapy. CDR3 in amino acids: CASSRGQISNQPQHF. The CDR3 region has the DNA TGTGCCAGCAGCCGGGGGCAGATTAGCAATCAGCCCCAGCATTTT.